This T cell receptor beta chain was found in a study of early T cells in non-severe SARS-CoV-2 infection. Study at large: Alpha and beta chains were unpaired, from unsorted whole-blood bulk RNA.

About this clonotype itself: What it recognizes is unknown.

As part of library construction, unique molecular identifiers were attached to individual cDNA molecules. MiXCR was run by TCRdb on the 5' RACE reads, yielding one entry per CDR3 protein. Of 90,000 to 100,000 distinct CDR3 sequences in the sample, over 10% are singletons; the top ten hold about 2.1%. Study-wide results and caveats: There was a bias toward anti-spike CD8 responses in VDJdb matching, which missed private and CD4 specificities.

Trimming removed 5 bases from V and 6 bases from J, with 8 bases in between. Germline CDR1 reads LNHDA; CDR2 reads SQIVND (reference sequence). This CDR3 contains 12 residues. Material for sequencing was whole blood. The chain combines TRBV19 with TRBJ1-5; no reliable D call. This receptor was identified in an adult who was a healthcare worker with PCR-confirmed SARS-CoV-2 infection or an uninfected control (not recorded which). CDR3 sequence: CASSPIGQPQHF. CDR3 coding DNA: TGTGCCAGTAGTCCGATCGGTCAGCCCCAGCATTTT.